This TCR beta chain appears in the sequencing data of a study of T cells in Graves' hyperthyroidism and ophthalmopathy. Authors of the study amplified TCR beta CDR3 regions from RNA transcripts. The HTBI primer set drove a first-round RT-PCR of the TCR CDR3. TCRdb processed the multiplex PCR reads anew with MiXCR; each CDR3 protein has one entry. The sample records a few hundred thousand distinct CDR3 sequences, about 14% being singletons. This CDR3 has 15 residues. Looked up from germline, CDR1 is SGHRS and CDR2 is YFSETQ. V gave up 0 bases and J gave up 7 bases, with 16 bases separating them. This clonotype was counted between two and nine times.

The TCR sequence derives from a woman in her twenties or thirties with Graves' ophthalmopathy. The sequencing input was blood. The J gene is TRBJ1-2, the V gene TRBV5-1; D ambiguous. In DNA form, the CDR3 reads TGCGCCAGCAGCTTGGAGGCGGGGTGGAGGTTTGGCTACACCTTC. This gives the protein CASSLEAGWRFGYTF.